What follows describes a single T cell receptor beta chain. This specimen belongs to a study of blood T cell repertoires in COVID-19. Study background: Material from acute and convalescent COVID-19 was sourced from the United States, Italy and Spain. PBMCs, B-cell-depleted T cells, or T cells provided the cDNA or gDNA that made up the material.

In the authors' workflow: Reference gene primer amplification yielded estimated nucleated cell counts. The assay was immunoSEQ multiplex PCR, and TCRdb's table has in-frame clones only and misses some. V and J calls and clone size are those listed in that table; D and trimming were worked out from the DNA. The repertoire has approximately 130,000 clones, more than 75% of them found once; the top ten carry about 18%. The CDR3 runs to 14 residues. The clonotype comes from a woman in her forties or fifties who had recovered from COVID-19. The chain links TRBV21-1 to TRBJ2-6; the table's D call, TRBD2, has no DNA check behind it. TRBV21-1 has pseudogene status. The specimen sequenced was peripheral blood. The DNA for the CDR3 is TGTGCCAGCAGCAAGCGTGCTGGGGCCAACGTCCTGACTTTC. Protein product: CASSKRAGANVLTF.